This passage covers 6 T cell receptor beta chains from one sample sequenced in a study of beta chain features in type 1 diabetes. Reverse transcription of all isolated RNA meant that expressed TCRB transcripts were sequenced. Method: immunoSEQ multiplex PCR; TCRdb's copy keeps in-frame clones and lacks some. The table has 150,000 to 170,000 clones, roughly 8.1% seen once; the top ten hold about 0.6%. Sequencing was carried out using central memory CD4+ T cells from blood. The receptors originated from a man aged 18 to 35 in good health.

This chain joins TRBV6-5 and TRBJ2-5; the D is unclear. Germline values: CDR1 MNHEY, CDR2 SVGAGI. The CDR3 is made up of 12 amino acids. The V gene lost 6 bases and the J gene lost 5 bases, with 10 bases spanning the gap. The CDR3 reads CASSPARETQYF. The CDR3 coding sequence is TGTGCCAGCAGCCCCGCGAGGGAGACCCAGTACTTC.

This clone was detected once. This chain joins TRBV2 and TRBJ2-2, with TRBD1 matching over 9 bases. This CDR3 region has 14 residues. J was trimmed by 7 bases and V by 2 bases; bases with no gene match: 2. CDR1 SNHLY and CDR2 FYNNEI come from the germline V gene. CDR3 in DNA: TGTGCCAGCAGTGAAAGGACAGGGGACGGGGAGCTGTTTTTT. Encoded protein: CASSERTGDGELFF.

In this sample, this clone turned up a few times. J is TRBJ1-6 and V is TRBV6-1; 7 nucleotides agree with TRBD1. Germline-derived CDR1 and CDR2 are MNHNS and SASEGT. The CDR3 sequence is 13 residues long. Germline trimming cut 6 bases from V and 8 bases from J; bases unmatched to any gene: 4. CDR3 sequence: CASRKDRDSPLHF. The CDR3 coding sequence is TGTGCCAGCAGGAAAGACAGGGATTCACCCCTCCACTTT.

The sample holds a few counts of this clone. This sequence joins TRBV2 and TRBJ1-6; TRBD1 agrees at 9 bases. CDR1 is SNHLY, CDR2 FYNNEI, per germline. Trimming removed 10 bases from V and 8 bases from J; junction bases left unmatched: 9. This CDR3 is 14 amino acids long. DNA for the CDR3: TGTGCCAAGGAGGGGACAGGGCGATATTCACCCCTCCACTTT. This sequence encodes CAKEGTGRYSPLHF.

The chain recombines TRBV7-6 with TRBJ1-1; D is unclear. The germline V gene has CDR1 SGHVS and CDR2 FNYEAQ. The CDR3 spans 16 residues. V lost 3 bases and J 0 bases, leaving 14 bases between the germline ends. Here the CDR3 reads CASSLNHRAVNTEAFF. In DNA form, the CDR3 reads TGTGCCAGCAGCTTGAATCATCGCGCGGTGAACACTGAAGCTTTCTTT.

This chain joins TRBV4-3 and TRBJ1-2; 8 bases align to TRBD1. The CDR3 is 16 amino acids. Germline lookup yields CDR1 LGHNA and CDR2 YSLEER. The J segment lost 0 bases and the V segment lost 1 base, leaving 4 bases of the junction unmatched. The CDR3 loop reads CASSQALRGPNYGYTF. For the CDR3, the DNA is TGCGCCAGCAGCCAAGCGCTCAGGGGGCCTAACTATGGCTACACCTTC.